Below are 7 T cell receptor beta chains sequenced from a single sample in a study of T cell responses to AZD1222 COVID-19 vaccine. TCRdb's copy holds only in-frame clones and misses some; the assay was immunoSEQ multiplex PCR. Among about 180,000 clones listed, 88% were seen once. The material was peripheral blood, obtained 28 days after the second AZD1222 dose. Receptor source: an adult who received the AZD1222 COVID-19 vaccine.

V usage is TRBV15 and J usage is TRBJ2-7; D remains ambiguous. Germline-derived CDR1 and CDR2 are LNHNV and YYDKDF (reference sequence). V lost 1 base, J lost 1 base, and 8 bases lay in between. This CDR3 region has 14 residues. The CDR3 nucleotides read TGTGCCACCAGCAGAGGAACTACGTCCTACGAGCAGTACTTC. Protein sequence: CATSRGTTSYEQYF.

The rearrangement uses TRBV9 and TRBJ1-2, with D unresolved. The germline CDR1 and CDR2 sequences are SGDLS and YYNGEE. The CDR3 extends over 14 amino acids. Deletions cut 0 bases from V and 1 base from J, with 7 bases between. DNA for the CDR3: TGTGCCAGCAGCGTAGGTGTAAATAACTATGGCTACACCTTC. Translated, it gives CASSVGVNNYGYTF.

The V gene is TRBV9, the J gene TRBJ1-1; unclear D gene. The V gene lost 0 bases and the J gene lost 1 base, with 4 bases spanning the gap. In germline, CDR1 is SGDLS, CDR2 YYNGEE. This CDR3 comprises 13 residues. In DNA form, the CDR3 reads TGTGCCAGCAGCGTAGAACAGAACACTGAAGCTTTCTTT. Protein: CASSVEQNTEAFF.

This clone came up a few times. Additional DNA sequences in this sample encode the identical CDR3. The chain combines TRBV3-1 (or the pseudogene TRBV3-2) with TRBJ2-3; D is unclear. The length of the CDR3 is 12 residues. The germline V gene has CDR1 LGHDT and CDR2 YNNKEL (reference sequence). V was shortened by 1 base and J by 2 bases, with 1 base between the two germline ends. Here the CDR3 DNA reads TGTGCCAGCAGCCAAGTCACAGATACGCAGTATTTT. This translates into CASSQVTDTQYF.

The chain is built from TRBV2 and TRBJ1-1; tentatively, D is TRBD1 (5 bases). The V gene's germline CDR1 is SNHLY and CDR2 FYNNEI. V was cut by 6 bases and J by 4 bases, with 18 bases left in between. This CDR3 has 15 amino acids. The CDR3 is CASRVGRTGGTEAFF. The CDR3 coding sequence is TGTGCCAGCAGGGTGGGGCGCACAGGAGGCACTGAAGCTTTCTTT.

The CDR3 sequence: CASIGAGKSGYTF. The CDR3 DNA follows: TGTGCCAGTATCGGGGCAGGGAAGAGTGGCTACACCTTC. This chain joins TRBV19 and TRBJ1-2; tentative D call: TRBD1 (5 bases). The length of the CDR3 is 13 residues. Germline values: CDR1 LNHDA, CDR2 SQIVND (reference sequence). The germline V and J ends were trimmed by 7 bases and 7 bases, with 16 bases remaining between them.

This clone was counted a few times. This same CDR3 is encoded by further DNA sequences in the sample. V gene TRBV3-1 (or the pseudogene TRBV3-2) combines with J gene TRBJ1-6; a possible D gene is TRBD1 (5 bases). CDR1 is LGHDT and CDR2 is YNNKEL in the germline V gene (reference sequence). With 1 base removed from V and 7 bases from J, the gap between germline ends came to 8 bases. This CDR3 is built from 14 residues. The CDR3 here is CASSQGTRNSPLHF. The CDR3 nucleotides are TGTGCCAGCAGCCAAGGGACAAGGAATTCACCCCTCCACTTT.